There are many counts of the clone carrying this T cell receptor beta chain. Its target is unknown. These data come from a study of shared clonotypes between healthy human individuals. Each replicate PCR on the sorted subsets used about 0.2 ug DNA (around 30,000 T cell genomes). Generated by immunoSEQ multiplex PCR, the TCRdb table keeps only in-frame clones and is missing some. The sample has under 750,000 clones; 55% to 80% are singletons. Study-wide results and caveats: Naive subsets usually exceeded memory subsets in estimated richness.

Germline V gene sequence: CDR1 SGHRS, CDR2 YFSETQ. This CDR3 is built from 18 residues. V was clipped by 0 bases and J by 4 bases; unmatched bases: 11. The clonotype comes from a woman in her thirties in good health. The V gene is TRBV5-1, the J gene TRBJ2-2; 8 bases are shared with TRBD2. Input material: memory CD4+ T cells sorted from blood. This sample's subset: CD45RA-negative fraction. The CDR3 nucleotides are TGCGCCAGCAGCTTGGTACCGGGAGGGCCGGTCGGCACCGGGGAGCTGTTTTTT. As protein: CASSLVPGGPVGTGELFF.